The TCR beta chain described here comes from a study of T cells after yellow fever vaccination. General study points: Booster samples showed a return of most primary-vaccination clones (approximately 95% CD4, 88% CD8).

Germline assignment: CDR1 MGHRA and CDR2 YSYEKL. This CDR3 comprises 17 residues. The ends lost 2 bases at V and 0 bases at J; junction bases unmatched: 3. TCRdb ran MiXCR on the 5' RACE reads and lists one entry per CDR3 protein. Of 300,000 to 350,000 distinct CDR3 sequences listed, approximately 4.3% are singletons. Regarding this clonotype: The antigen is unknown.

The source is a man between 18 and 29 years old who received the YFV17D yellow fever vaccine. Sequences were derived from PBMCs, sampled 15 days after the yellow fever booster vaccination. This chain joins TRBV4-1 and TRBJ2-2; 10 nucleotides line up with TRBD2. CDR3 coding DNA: TGCGCCAGCAGCCAACTAGCGGGGGCGACGAACACCGGGGAGCTGTTTTTT. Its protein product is CASSQLAGATNTGELFF.